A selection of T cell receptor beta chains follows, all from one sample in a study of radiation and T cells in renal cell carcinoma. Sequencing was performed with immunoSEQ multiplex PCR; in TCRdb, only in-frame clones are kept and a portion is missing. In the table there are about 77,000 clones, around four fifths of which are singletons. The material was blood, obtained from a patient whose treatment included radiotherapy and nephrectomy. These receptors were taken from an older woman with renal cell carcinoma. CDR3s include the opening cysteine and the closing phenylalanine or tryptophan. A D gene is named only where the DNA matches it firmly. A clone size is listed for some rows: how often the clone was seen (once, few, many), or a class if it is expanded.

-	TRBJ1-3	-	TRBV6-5	CASSSQGGTIYF	TGTGCCAGCAGTTCCCAGGGCGGCACCATATATTTT
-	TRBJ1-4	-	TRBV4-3	CASSQVPGANEKLFF	TGCGCCAGCAGCCAAGTTCCCGGGGCTAATGAAAAACTGTTTTTT
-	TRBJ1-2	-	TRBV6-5	CASSYSKAPGNDGYTF	TGTGCCAGCAGTTACTCCAAGGCGCCGGGTAATGATGGCTACACCTTC
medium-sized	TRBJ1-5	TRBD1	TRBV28	CASSSLGTDNQPQHF	TGTGCCAGCAGTTCCTTGGGGACAGATAATCAGCCCCAGCATTTT
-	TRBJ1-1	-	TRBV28	CASSLPVASTEAFF	TGTGCCAGCAGCCTCCCAGTGGCGAGTACTGAAGCTTTCTTT
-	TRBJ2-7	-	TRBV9	CASSGATGWGYEQYF	TGTGCCAGCAGCGGGGCTACAGGGTGGGGCTACGAGCAGTACTTC
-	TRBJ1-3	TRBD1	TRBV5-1	CASSLGTGSGNTIYF	TGCGCCAGCAGCTTGGGGACAGGGTCCGGAAACACCATATATTTT
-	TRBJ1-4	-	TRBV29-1	CSVWLAALNEKLFF	TGCAGCGTATGGTTGGCGGCGCTCAATGAAAAACTGTTTTTT
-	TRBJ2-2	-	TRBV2	CASSRARPNTGELFF	TGTGCCAGCAGTAGGGCCAGACCTAACACCGGGGAGCTGTTTTTT
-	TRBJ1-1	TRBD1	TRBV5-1	CASSSRPTGLRTEAFF	TGCGCCAGCAGCTCACGTCCGACAGGGTTGCGCACTGAAGCTTTCTTT